This entry describes one T cell receptor beta chain. Its antigen is unknown. Naive CD8 library inputs spanned 20,000 to 1,000,000 sorted cells and 10%, 30% or 50% RNA. TCRdb reprocessed the PCR reads via MiXCR and lists one record per CDR3 protein. The sample has about 640,000 distinct CDR3 sequences, just under 20% seen once. These data are taken from a study of molecular identifiers for immune sequencing clone quantification. Study information: Replicate experiments took RNA from around 18,000 or 91,000 naive CD8 cells, divided it five ways and sequenced four. Findings and limits, study-wide: Detectable among around 1 million naive cells, according to reports, was Jurkat TCR RNA spiked in from one cell. Clonotypes surpassing 20 RNA copies contained over 98% of effector molecules, versus under 1% in naive cells.

This CDR3 comprises 15 residues. Looked up from germline, CDR1 is LGHDT and CDR2 is YNNKEL (reference sequence). V was pared by 1 base and J by 3 bases, with 13 bases between. The chain links TRBV3-1 to TRBJ2-7, with D perhaps matching TRBD1 or TRBD2 (5 bases each). Sample: naive CD8+ T cells from blood, with Jurkat cell RNA spiked in. Subset described: FACS-sorted CD8+CD4-CCR7+CD45RA+ naive T cells. This clonotype was sampled from a human donor in good health. Some libraries in this study had Jurkat cell RNA spiked in. The CDR3 nucleotides are TGTGCCAGCAGCCAAGGTCCAGGGAGAGACTACGAGCAGTACTTC. This encodes CASSQGPGRDYEQYF.